This T cell receptor (beta chain) was obtained from a study of neurological immune-mediated disorders. The germline V and J ends were trimmed by 3 bases and 0 bases, with 13 bases remaining between them. This CDR3 has 15 amino acids. Germline CDR1 reads SGHRS; CDR2 reads YFSETQ. Study-wide results and caveats: The repertoires of 18 of 34 multiple sclerosis patients were placed by phylogenetic grouping in a single related-CDR3 cluster, which may be a signature. HTLV-1-associated myelopathy had the most TCR clonal expansion, whereas multiple sclerosis had the least (lower than in healthy controls). Across subjects, expanded clones had no CDR3 amino acid sequences in common, pointing to private repertoires in all groups.

This clonotype was detected ten times or more. Its antigen is unidentified. TCRdb reprocessed the 5' RACE reads with MiXCR, giving one entry per CDR3 protein. The sample carries roughly 25,000 distinct CDR3 sequences, 2% to 2.5% recorded once. Source material: PBMCs. The source of this sequence is a woman aged 45-65 years with multiple sclerosis. The chain carries TRBV5-1 and TRBJ2-7, with D possibly being TRBD2 (6 bases). The DNA for the CDR3 is TGCGCCAGCAGCTCCGGGACTCCGGGCTCCTACGAGCAGTACTTC. Translating it yields CASSSGTPGSYEQYF.